This entry describes one T cell receptor (beta chain). Here immunoSEQ multiplex PCR was the method, and the copy in TCRdb shows in-frame clones only, minus some. Among about 98,000 clones listed, approximately 90% were seen once. Germline-derived CDR1 and CDR2 are SEHNR and FQNEAQ (reference sequence). The CDR3 runs 12 residues. Deletions cut 5 bases from V and 5 bases from J, with 10 bases between. This sample is part of a study of T cell changes during pregnancy in multiple sclerosis. The sample here was peripheral blood, taken after pregnancy. This rearrangement joins TRBV7-9 to TRBJ2-7; D gene ambiguous. The receptor was isolated from a female donor in good health, enrolled as a control in a pregnancy study. DNA for the CDR3: TGTGCCAGCAGCGCCGGCGGCGACGAGCAGTACTTC. Protein: CASSAGGDEQYF.